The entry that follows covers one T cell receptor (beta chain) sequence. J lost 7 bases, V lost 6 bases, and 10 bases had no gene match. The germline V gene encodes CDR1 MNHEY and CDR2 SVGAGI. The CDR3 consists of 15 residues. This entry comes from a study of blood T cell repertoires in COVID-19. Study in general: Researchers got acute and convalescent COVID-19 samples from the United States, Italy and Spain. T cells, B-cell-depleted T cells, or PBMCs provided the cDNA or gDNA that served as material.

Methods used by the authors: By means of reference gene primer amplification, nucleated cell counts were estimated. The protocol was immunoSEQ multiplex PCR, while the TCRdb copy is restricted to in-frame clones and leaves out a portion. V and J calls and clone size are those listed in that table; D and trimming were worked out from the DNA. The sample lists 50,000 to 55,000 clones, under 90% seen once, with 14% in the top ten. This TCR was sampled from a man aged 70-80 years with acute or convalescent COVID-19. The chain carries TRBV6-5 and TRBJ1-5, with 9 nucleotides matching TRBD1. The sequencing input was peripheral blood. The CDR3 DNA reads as TGTGCCAGCAGGGACCGGGACAGGGCGGCGCAGCCCCAGCATTTT. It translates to CASRDRDRAAQPQHF.